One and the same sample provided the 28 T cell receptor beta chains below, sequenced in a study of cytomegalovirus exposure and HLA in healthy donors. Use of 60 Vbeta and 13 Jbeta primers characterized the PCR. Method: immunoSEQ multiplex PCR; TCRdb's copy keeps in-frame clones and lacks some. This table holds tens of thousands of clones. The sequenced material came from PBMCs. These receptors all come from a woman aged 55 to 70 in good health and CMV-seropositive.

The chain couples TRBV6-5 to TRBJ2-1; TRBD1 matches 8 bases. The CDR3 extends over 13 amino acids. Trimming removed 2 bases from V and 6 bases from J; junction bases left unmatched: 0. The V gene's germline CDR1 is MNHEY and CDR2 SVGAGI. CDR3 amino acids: CASSYDRGNEQFF. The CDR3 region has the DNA TGTGCCAGCAGTTACGACAGGGGCAATGAGCAGTTCTTC.

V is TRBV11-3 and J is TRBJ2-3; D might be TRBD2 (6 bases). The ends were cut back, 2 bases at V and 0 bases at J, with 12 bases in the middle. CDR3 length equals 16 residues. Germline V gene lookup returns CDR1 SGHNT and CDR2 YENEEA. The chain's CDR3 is CASSLLLGGSTDTQYF. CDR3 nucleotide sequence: TGTGCCAGCAGCTTATTACTGGGGGGTAGCACAGATACGCAGTATTTT. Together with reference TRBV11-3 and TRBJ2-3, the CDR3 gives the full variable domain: EAGVVQSPRYKIIEKKQPVAFWCNPISGHNTLYWYLQNLGQGPELLIRYENEEAVDDSQLPKDRFSAERLKGVDSTLKIQPAELGDSAVYLCASSLLLGGSTDTQYFGPGTRLTVL.

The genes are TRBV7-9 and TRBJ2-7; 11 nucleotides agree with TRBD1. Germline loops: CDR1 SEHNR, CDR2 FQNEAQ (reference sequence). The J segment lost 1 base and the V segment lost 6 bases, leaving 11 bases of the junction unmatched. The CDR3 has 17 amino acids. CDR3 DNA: TGTGCCAGCAGTCATGGCTCCGGGACAGGGGGTTCCTACGAGCAGTACTTC. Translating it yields CASSHGSGTGGSYEQYF.

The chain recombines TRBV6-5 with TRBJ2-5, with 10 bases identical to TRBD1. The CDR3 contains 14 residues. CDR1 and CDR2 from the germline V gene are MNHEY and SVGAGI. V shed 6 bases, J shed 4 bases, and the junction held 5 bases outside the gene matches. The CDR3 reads CASRDRGGGETQYF. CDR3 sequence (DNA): TGTGCCAGCAGGGACAGGGGGGGTGGAGAGACCCAGTACTTC.

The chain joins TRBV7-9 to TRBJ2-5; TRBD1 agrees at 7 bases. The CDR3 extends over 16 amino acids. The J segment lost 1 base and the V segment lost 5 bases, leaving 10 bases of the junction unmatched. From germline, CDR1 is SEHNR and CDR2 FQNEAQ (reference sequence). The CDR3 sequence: CASSGPRDSLQETQYF. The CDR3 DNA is TGTGCCAGCAGCGGCCCCCGGGACAGCCTCCAAGAGACCCAGTACTTC.

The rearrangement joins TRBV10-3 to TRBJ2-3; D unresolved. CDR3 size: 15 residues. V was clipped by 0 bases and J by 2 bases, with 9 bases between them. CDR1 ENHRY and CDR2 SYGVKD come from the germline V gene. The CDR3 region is CAISESNSLTDTQYF. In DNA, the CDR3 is TGTGCCATCAGTGAGTCGAACAGCCTCACAGATACGCAGTATTTT.

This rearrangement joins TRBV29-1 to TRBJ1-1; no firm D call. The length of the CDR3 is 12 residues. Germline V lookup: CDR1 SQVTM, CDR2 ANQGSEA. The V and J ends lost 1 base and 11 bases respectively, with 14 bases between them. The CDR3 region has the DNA TGCAGCGTTGAAGGAGCCGGGAGCGGGGCTTTCTTT. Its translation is CSVEGAGSGAFF.

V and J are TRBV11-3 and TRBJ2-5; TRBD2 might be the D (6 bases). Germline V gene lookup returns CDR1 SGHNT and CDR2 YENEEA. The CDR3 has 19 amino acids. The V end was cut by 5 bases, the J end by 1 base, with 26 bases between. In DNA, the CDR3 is TGTGCCAGCAGCCCCCGAGATAGGGAGGTCGGTAGAGTCCAAGAGACCCAGTACTTC. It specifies CASSPRDREVGRVQETQYF.

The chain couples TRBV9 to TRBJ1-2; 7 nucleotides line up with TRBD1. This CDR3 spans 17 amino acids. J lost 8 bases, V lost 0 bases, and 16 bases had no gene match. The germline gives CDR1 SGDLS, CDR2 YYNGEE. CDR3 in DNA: TGTGCCAGCAGCGTAGCTACAGACAGGGTGATGGCGCGAGGCTACACCTTC. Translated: CASSVATDRVMARGYTF.

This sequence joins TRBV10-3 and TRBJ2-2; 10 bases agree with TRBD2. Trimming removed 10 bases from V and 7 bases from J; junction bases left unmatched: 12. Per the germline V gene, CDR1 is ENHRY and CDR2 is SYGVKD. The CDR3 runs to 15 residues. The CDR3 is CATATAGGPGGELFF. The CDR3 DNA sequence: TGTGCCACGGCGACAGCGGGGGGGCCGGGCGGGGAGCTGTTTTTT.

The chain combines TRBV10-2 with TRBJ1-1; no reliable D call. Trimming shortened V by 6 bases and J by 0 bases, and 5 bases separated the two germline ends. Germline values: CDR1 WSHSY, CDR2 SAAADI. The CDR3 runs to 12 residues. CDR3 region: CASSNMNTEAFF. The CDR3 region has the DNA TGCGCCAGCAGCAACATGAACACTGAAGCTTTCTTT.

DNA for the CDR3: TGTGCCAGCAGTACAGGTGTTGGCTACACCTTC. It translates to CASSTGVGYTF. This rearrangement joins TRBV6-6 to TRBJ1-2; TRBD1 is a possible D gene (5 bases). This CDR3 spans 11 amino acids. The V gene lost 5 bases and the J gene lost 7 bases, with 8 bases spanning the gap. Germline V gives CDR1 MNHNY, CDR2 SVGAGI (reference sequence).

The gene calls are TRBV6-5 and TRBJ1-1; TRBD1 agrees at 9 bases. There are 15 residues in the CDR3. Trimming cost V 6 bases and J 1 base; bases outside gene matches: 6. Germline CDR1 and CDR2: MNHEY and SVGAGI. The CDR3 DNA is TGTGCCAGCAGACAACCGGGACAGGGGAACACTGAAGCTTTCTTT. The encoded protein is CASRQPGQGNTEAFF.

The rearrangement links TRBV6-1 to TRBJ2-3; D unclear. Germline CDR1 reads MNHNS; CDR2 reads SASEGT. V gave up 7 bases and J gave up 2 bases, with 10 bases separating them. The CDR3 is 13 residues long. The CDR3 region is CASKDSPTDTQYF. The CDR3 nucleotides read TGTGCCAGCAAGGATAGCCCCACAGATACGCAGTATTTT.

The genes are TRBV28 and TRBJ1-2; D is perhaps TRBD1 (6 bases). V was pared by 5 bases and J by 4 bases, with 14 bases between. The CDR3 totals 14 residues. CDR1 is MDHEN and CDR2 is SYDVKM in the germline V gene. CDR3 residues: CASSPRDRTYGYTF. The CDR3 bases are TGTGCCAGCAGTCCCCGAGACAGGACCTATGGCTACACCTTC.

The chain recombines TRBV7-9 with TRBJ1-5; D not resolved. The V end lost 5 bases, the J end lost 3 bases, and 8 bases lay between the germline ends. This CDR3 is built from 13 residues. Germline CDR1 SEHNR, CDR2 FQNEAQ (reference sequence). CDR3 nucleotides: TGTGCCAGCAGCGGACTCACCAATCAGCCCCAGCATTTT. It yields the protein CASSGLTNQPQHF.

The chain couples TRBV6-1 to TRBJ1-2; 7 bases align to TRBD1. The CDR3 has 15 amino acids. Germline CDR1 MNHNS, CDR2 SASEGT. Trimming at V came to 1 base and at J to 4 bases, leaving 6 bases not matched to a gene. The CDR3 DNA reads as TGTGCCAGCAGTGAAGGGCGAGGGGGCGGCTATGGCTACACCTTC. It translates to CASSEGRGGGYGYTF.

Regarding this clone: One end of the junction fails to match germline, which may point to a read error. CDR3 DNA: TGCGCCAGCAGCCCTGTGGGGTATGACAGGGGGTACGAGAACCAGTACTTC. It translates to CASSPVGYDRGYENQYF. This sequence joins TRBV5-1 and TRBJ2-5; the match to TRBD1 covers 9 bases. The CDR3 covers 17 residues. Germline values: CDR1 SGHRS, CDR2 YFSETQ.

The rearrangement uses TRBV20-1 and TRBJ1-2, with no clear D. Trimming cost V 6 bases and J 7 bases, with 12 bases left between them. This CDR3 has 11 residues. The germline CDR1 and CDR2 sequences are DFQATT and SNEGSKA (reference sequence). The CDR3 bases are TGCAGTGCCTGGAGGGAGGGTGGCTACACCTTC. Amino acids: CSAWREGGYTF.

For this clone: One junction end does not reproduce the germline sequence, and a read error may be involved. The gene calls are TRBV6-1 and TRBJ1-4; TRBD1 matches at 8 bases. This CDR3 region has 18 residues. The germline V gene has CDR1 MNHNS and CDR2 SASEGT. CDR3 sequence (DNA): TGTGCCAGCAGTAAAGCTAAGACAGGGGTGATGGCTAATGAAAAACTGTTTTTT. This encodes CASSKAKTGVMANEKLFF.

Here the CDR3 DNA reads TGTGCCAGTAGTATAGCCCAGGGAAGGTATGGCTACACCTTC. Translated: CASSIAQGRYGYTF. The rearrangement uses TRBV19 and TRBJ1-2; a weak D match, TRBD1 (5 bases). V was trimmed by 1 base and J by 5 bases, leaving 11 bases between them. The CDR3 has 14 residues. The germline gives CDR1 LNHDA, CDR2 SQIVND (reference sequence).

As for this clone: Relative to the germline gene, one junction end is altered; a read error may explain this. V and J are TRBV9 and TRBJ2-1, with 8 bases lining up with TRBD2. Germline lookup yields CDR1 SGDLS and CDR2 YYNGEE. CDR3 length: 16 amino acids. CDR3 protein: CASSTYGGGSDNEQFF. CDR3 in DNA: TGTGCCAGCAGCACCTACGGGGGGGGCTCCGACAATGAGCAGTTCTTC.

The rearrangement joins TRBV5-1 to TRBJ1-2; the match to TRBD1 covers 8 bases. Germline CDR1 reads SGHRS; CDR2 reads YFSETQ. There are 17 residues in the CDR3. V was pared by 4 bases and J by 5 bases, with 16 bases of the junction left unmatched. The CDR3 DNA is TGCGCCAGCAGCGTGGGGCGGGCGTCAGGGGGCTTGTATGGCTACACCTTC. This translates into CASSVGRASGGLYGYTF.

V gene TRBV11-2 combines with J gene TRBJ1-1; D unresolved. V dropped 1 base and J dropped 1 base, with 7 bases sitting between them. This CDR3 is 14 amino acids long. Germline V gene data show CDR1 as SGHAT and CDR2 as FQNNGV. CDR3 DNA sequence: TGTGCCAGCAGCTTAGGCCCAGGGAACACTGAAGCTTTCTTT. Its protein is CASSLGPGNTEAFF.

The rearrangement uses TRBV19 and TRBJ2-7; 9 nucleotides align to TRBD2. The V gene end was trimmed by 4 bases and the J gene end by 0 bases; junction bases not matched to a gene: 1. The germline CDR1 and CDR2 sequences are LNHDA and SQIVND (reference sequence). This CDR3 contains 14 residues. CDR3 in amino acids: CASSSGGDSYEQYF. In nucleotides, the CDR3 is TGTGCCAGTAGTAGCGGGGGGGACTCCTACGAGCAGTACTTC.

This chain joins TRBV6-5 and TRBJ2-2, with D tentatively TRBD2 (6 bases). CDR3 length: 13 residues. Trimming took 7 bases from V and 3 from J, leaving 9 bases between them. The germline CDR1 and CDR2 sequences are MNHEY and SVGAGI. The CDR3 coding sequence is TGTGCCAGCATGCGGGGAGACACCGGGGAGCTGTTTTTT. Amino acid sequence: CASMRGDTGELFF.

This CDR3 reads CAISVDNSYNEQFF. The CDR3 DNA reads as TGTGCCATCAGTGTAGACAACTCCTACAATGAGCAGTTCTTC. V gene TRBV10-3 combines with J gene TRBJ2-1; D gene uncertain. Germline V CDR1 and CDR2: ENHRY, SYGVKD. The V gene lost 4 bases and the J gene lost 0 bases, with 7 bases spanning the gap. The CDR3 spans 14 residues.

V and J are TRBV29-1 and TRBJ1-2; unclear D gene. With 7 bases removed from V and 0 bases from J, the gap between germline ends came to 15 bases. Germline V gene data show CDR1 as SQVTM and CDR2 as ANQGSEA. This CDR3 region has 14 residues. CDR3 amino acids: CSARPEQSNYGYTF. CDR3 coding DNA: TGCAGCGCCCGCCCGGAACAGTCTAACTATGGCTACACCTTC. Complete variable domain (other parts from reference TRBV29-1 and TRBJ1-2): SAVISQKPSRDICQRGTSLTIQCQVDSQVTMMFWYRQQPGQSLTLIATANQGSEATYESGFVIDKFPISRPNLTFSTLTVSNMSPEDSSIYLCSARPEQSNYGYTFGSGTRLTVV.